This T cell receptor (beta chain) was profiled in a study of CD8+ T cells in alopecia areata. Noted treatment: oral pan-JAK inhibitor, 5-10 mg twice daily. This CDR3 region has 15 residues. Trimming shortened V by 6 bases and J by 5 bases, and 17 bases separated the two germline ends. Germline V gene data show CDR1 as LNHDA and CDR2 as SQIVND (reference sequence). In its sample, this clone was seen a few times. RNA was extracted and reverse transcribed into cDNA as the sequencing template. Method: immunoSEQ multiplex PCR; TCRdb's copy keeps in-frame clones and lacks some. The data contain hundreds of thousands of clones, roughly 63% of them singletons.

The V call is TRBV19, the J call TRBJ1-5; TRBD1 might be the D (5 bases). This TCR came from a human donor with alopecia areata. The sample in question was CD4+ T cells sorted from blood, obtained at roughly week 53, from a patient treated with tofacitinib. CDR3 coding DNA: TGTGCCAGTAGCGACCGGGACGGGCGGGATCAGCCCCAGCATTTT. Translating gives CASSDRDGRDQPQHF. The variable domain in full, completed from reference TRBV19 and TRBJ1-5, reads DGGITQSPKYLFRKEGQNVTLSCEQNLNHDAMYWYRQDPGQGLRLIYYSQIVNDFQKGDIAEGYSVSREKKESFPLTVTSAQKNPTAFYLCASSDRDGRDQPQHFGDGTRLSIL.